The subject of this entry is one TCR beta chain. This specimen belongs to a study of sequential checkpoint blockade in melanoma. As for the study in general: After both sequences, patients received maintenance nivolumab.

Trimming removed 2 bases from V and 1 base from J, with 8 bases in between. The CDR3 loop spans 15 amino acids. Germline loops: CDR1 MDHEN, CDR2 SYDVKM. The protocol was immunoSEQ multiplex PCR, while the TCRdb copy is restricted to in-frame clones and leaves out a portion. The data contain about 28,000 clones, approximately 88% of them singletons. The sample's treatment: randomized to nivolumab then ipilimumab (arm A) or the reverse (arm B). Sorted cells were live CD3+CD8+, lacking CD19 and CD56, from PBMCs. The chain couples TRBV28 to TRBJ2-2; maybe TRBD2 (5 bases). The TCR sequence derives from a human donor with melanoma. Material: CD8+ T cells sorted from blood (inferred from file names), obtained from a patient given nivolumab and ipilimumab in sequence. CDR3: CASSLGLMNTGELFF. DNA for the CDR3: TGTGCCAGCAGTTTAGGACTTATGAACACCGGGGAGCTGTTTTTT.